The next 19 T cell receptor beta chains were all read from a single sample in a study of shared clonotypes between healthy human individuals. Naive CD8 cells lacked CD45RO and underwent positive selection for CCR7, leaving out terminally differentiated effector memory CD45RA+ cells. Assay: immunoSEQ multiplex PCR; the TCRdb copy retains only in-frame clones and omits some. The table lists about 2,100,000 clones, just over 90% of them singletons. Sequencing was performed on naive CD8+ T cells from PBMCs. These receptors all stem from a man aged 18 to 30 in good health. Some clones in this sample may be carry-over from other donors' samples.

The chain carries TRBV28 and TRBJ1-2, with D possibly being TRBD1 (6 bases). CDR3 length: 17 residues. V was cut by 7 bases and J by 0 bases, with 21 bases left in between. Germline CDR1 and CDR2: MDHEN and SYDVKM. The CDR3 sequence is CASIRLVGQGPNYGYTF. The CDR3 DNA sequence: TGTGCCAGCATTCGTCTTGTTGGGCAGGGGCCTAACTATGGCTACACCTTC.

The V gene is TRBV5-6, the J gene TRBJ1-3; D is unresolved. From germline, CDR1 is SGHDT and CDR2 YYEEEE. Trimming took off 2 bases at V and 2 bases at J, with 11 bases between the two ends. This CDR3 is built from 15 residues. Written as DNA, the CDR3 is TGTGCCAGCAGCTTTGGTAGGGTACCTGGAAACACCATATATTTT. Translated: CASSFGRVPGNTIYF. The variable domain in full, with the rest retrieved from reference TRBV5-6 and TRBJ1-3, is DAGVTQSPTHLIKTRGQQVTLRCSPKSGHDTVSWYQQALGQGPQFIFQYYEEEERQRGNFPDRFSGHQFPNYSSELNVNALLLGDSALYLCASSFGRVPGNTIYFGEGSWLTVV.

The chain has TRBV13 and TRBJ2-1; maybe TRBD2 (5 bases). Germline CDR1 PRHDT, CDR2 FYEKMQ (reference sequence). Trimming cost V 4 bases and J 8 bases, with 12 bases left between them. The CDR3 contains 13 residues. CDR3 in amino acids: CASSSRRRDEQFF. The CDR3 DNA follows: TGTGCCAGCAGCTCAAGGCGGCGGGATGAGCAGTTCTTC.

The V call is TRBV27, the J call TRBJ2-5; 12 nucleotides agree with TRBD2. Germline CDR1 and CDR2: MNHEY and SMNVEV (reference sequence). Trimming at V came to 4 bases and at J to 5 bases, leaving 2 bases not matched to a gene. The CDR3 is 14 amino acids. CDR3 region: CASSWLAGGETQYF. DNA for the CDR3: TGTGCCAGCAGTTGGCTAGCGGGGGGGGAGACCCAGTACTTC.

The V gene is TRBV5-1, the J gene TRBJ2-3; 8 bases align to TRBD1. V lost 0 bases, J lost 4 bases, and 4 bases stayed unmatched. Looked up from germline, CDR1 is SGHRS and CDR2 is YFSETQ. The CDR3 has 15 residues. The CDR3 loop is CASSLVGQGPDTQYF. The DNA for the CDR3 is TGCGCCAGCAGCTTGGTAGGACAGGGACCAGATACGCAGTATTTT.

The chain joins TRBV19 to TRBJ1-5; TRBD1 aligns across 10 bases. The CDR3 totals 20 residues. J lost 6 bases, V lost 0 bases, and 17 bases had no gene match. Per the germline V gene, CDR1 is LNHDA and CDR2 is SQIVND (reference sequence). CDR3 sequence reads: CASSIDPLSGQGLKIQPQHF. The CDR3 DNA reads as TGTGCCAGTAGTATAGATCCTCTTTCGGGACAGGGGTTGAAGATTCAGCCCCAGCATTTT.

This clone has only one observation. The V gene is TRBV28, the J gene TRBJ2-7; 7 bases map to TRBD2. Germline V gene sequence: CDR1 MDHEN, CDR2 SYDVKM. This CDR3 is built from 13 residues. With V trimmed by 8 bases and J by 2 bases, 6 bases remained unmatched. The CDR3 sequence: CASGGGPTYEQYF. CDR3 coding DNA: TGTGCCAGCGGGGGGGGTCCTACCTACGAGCAGTACTTC.

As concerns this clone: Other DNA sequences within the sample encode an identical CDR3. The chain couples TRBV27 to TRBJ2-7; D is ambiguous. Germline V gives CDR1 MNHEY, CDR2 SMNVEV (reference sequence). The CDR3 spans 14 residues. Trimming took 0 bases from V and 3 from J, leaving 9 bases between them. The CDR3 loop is CASSLSARSYEQYF. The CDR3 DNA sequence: TGTGCCAGCAGTTTATCAGCGAGGAGCTACGAGCAGTACTTC.

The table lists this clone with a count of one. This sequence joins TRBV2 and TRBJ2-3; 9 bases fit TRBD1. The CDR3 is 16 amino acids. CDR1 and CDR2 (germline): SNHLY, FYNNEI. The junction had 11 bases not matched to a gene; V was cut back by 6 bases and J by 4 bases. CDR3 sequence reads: CASRPRRTGASDTQYF. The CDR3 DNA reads TGTGCCAGCAGACCCCGTAGGACAGGGGCTTCAGATACGCAGTATTTT.

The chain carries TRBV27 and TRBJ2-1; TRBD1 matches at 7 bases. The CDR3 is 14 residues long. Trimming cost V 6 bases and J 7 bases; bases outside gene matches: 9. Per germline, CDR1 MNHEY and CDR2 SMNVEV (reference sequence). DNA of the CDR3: TGTGCCAGCAGCTGGGGACAGCCTAGGAATGAGCAGTTCTTC. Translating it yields CASSWGQPRNEQFF.

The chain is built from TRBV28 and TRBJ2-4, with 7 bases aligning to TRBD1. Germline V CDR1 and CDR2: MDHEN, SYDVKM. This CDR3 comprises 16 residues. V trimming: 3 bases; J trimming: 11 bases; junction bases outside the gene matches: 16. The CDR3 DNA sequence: TGTGCCAGCAGTTTTTCTCCGGGACAGCCACCCGATGTTCAGTACTTC. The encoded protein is CASSFSPGQPPDVQYF.

The CDR3 protein is CAINRHGSGNEQYF. The CDR3 DNA sequence: TGTGCCATCAACAGGCATGGGTCAGGAAACGAGCAGTACTTC. The chain employs TRBV10-3 and TRBJ2-7; TRBD1 is a possible D gene (5 bases). The CDR3 has 14 amino acids. The V gene lost 7 bases and the J gene lost 5 bases, with 18 bases spanning the gap. Germline CDR1 ENHRY, CDR2 SYGVKD.

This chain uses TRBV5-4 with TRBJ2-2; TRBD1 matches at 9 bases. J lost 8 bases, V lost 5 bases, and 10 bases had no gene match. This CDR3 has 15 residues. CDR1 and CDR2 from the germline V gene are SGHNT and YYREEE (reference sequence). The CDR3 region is CASRPDRGAIGELFF. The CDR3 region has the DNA TGTGCCAGCAGGCCGGACAGGGGCGCCATAGGGGAGCTGTTTTTT. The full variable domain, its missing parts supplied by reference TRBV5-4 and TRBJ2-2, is ETGVTQSPTHLIKTRGQQVTLRCSSQSGHNTVSWYQQALGQGPQFIFQYYREEENGRGNFPPRFSGLQFPNYSSELNVNALELDDSALYLCASRPDRGAIGELFFGEGSRLTVL.

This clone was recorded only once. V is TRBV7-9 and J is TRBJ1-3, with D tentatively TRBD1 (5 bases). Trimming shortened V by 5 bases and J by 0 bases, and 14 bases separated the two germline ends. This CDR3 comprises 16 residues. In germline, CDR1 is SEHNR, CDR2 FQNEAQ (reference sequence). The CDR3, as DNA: TGTGCCAGCAGCCACCGTCAGGGTGACTCTGGAAACACCATATATTTT. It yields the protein CASSHRQGDSGNTIYF.

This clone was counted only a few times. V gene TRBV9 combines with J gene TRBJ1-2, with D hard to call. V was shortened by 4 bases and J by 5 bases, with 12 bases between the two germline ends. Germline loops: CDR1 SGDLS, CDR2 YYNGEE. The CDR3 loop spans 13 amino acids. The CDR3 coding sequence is TGTGCCAGCAGCCCAGAAGGTTCGTATGGCTACACCTTC. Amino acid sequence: CASSPEGSYGYTF. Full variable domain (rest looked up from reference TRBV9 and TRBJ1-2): DSGVTQTPKHLITATGQRVTLRCSPRSGDLSVYWYQQSLDQGLQFLIQYYNGEERAKGNILERFSAQQFPDLHSELNLSSLELGDSALYFCASSPEGSYGYTFGSGTRLTVV.

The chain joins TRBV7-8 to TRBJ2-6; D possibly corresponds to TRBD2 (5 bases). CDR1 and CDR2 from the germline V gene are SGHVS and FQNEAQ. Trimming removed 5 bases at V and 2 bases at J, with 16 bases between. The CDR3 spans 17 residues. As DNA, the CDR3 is TGTGCCAGCAGCCCCAATCCCGAGGGAGCTGGGGCCAACGTCCTGACTTTC. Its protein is CASSPNPEGAGANVLTF.

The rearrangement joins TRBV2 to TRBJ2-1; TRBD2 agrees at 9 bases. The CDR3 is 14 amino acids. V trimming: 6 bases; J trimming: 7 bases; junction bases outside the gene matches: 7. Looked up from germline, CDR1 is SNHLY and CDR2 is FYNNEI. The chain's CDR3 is CASSPGLAGNEQFF. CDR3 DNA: TGTGCCAGCAGCCCGGGACTAGCAGGGAATGAGCAGTTCTTC.

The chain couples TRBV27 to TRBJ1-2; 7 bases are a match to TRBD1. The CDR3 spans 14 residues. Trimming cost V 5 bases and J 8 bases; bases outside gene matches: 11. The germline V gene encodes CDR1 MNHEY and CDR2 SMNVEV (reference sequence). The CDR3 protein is CASSLLQTGEGYTF. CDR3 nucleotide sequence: TGTGCCAGCAGTCTCCTTCAAACAGGGGAGGGCTACACCTTC.

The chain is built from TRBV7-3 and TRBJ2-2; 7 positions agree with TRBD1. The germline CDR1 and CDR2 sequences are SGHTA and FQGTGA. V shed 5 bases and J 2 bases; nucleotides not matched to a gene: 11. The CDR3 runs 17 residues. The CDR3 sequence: CASSPELRTGNTGELFF. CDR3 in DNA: TGTGCCAGCAGCCCTGAGCTACGGACAGGCAACACCGGGGAGCTGTTTTTT.